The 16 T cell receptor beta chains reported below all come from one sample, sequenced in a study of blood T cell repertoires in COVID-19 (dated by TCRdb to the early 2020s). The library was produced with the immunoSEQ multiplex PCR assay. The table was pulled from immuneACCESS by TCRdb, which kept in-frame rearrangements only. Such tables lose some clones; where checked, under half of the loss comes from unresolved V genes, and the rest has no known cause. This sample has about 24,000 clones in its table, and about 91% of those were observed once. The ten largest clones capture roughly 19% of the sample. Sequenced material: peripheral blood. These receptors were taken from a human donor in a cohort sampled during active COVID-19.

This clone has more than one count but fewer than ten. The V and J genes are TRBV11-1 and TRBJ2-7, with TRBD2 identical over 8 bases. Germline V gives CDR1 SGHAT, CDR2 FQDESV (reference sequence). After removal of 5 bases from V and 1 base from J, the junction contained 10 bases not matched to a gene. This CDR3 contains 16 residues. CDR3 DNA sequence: TGTGCCAGCAGCAGCGGGAGCGCCCGCAAGTCCTACGAGCAGTACTTC. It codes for CASSSGSARKSYEQYF.

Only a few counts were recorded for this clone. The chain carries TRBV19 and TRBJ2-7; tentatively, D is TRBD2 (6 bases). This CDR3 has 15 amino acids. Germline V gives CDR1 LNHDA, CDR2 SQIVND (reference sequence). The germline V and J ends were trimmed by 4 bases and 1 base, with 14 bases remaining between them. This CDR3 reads CASSTRAEGSYEQYF. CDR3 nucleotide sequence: TGTGCCAGTAGTACCCGGGCGGAGGGGTCCTACGAGCAGTACTTC.

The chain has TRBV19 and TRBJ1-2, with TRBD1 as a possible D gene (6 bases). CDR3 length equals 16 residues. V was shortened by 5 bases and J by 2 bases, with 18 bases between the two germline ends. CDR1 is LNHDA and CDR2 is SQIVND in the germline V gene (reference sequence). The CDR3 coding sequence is TGTGCCAGTAGTGCTTCAGACAGGCAACCGAACTATGGCTACACCTTC. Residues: CASSASDRQPNYGYTF.

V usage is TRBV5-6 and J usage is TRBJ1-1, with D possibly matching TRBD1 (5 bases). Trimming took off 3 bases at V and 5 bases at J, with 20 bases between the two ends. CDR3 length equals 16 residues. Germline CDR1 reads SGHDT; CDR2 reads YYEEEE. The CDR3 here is CASSSGGRGVRTEAFF. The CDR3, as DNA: TGTGCCAGCAGCTCCGGCGGGAGAGGGGTTCGGACTGAAGCTTTCTTT. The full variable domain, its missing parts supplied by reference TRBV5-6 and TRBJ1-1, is DAGVTQSPTHLIKTRGQQVTLRCSPKSGHDTVSWYQQALGQGPQFIFQYYEEEERQRGNFPDRFSGHQFPNYSSELNVNALLLGDSALYLCASSSGGRGVRTEAFFGQGTRLTVV.

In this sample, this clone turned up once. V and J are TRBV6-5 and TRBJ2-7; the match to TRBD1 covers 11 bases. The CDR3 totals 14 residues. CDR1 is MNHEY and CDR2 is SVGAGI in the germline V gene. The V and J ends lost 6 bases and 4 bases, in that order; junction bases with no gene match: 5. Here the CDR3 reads CASRGQGVKYEQYF. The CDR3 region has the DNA TGTGCCAGCAGGGGACAGGGGGTAAAGTACGAGCAGTACTTC.

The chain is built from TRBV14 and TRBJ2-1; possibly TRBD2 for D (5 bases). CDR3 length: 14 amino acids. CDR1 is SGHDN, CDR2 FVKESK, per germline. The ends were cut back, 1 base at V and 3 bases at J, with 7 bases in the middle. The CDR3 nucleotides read TGTGCCAGCAGCCAAGCCAGCGGCTACAATGAGCAGTTCTTC. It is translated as CASSQASGYNEQFF.

The DNA for the CDR3 is TGTGCCAGCACCCCGGGCTGGCGGGAGGAACAATACAATGAGCAGTTCTTC. It specifies CASTPGWREEQYNEQFF. The chain links TRBV27 to TRBJ2-1, with TRBD2 matching over 8 bases. Losses at the gene ends were 7 bases for V and 4 bases for J; bases not matched to a gene: 15. Per the germline V gene, CDR1 is MNHEY and CDR2 is SMNVEV (reference sequence). The CDR3 totals 17 residues.

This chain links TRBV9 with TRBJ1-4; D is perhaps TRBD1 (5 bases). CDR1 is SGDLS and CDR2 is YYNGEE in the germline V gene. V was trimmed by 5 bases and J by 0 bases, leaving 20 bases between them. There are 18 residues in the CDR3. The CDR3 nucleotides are TGTGCCAGCAGTTCTCACTGGGTGGGGGGGTCAACTAATGAAAAACTGTTTTTT. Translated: CASSSHWVGGSTNEKLFF.

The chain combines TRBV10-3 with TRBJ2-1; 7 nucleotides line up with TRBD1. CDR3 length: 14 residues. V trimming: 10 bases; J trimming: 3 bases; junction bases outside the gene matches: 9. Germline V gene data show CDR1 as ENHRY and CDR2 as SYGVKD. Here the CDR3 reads CATKTGQFYNEQFF. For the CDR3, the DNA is TGTGCCACCAAAACGGGACAGTTCTACAATGAGCAGTTCTTC.

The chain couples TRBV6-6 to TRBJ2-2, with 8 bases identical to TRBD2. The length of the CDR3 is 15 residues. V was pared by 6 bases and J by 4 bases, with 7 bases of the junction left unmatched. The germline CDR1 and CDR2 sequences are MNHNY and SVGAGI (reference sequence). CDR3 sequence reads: CASRLAGAGTGELFF. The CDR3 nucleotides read TGTGCCAGCAGGCTAGCGGGCGCGGGCACCGGGGAGCTGTTTTTT.

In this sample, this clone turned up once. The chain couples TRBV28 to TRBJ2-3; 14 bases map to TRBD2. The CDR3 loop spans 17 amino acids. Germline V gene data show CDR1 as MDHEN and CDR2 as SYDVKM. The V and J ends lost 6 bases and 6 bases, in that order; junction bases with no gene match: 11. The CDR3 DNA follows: TGTGCCAGCAGCCGACCGGGACTAGCGGGAGTGGGTGATACGCAGTATTTT. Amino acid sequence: CASSRPGLAGVGDTQYF.

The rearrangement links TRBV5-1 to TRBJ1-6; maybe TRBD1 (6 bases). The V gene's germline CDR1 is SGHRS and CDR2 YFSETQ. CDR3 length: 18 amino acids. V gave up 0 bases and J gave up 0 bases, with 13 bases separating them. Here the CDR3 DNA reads TGCGCCAGCAGCTTGGTGGGGCAGGGGAGCTCCTATAATTCACCCCTCCACTTT. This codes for CASSLVGQGSSYNSPLHF.

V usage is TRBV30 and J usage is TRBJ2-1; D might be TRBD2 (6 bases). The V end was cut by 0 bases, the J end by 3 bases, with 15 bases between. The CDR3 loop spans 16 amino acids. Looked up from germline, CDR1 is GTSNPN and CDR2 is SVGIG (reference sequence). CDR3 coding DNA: TGTGCCTGGAGTGTTTACTTCGGGAGAGACTACAATGAGCAGTTCTTC. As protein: CAWSVYFGRDYNEQFF.

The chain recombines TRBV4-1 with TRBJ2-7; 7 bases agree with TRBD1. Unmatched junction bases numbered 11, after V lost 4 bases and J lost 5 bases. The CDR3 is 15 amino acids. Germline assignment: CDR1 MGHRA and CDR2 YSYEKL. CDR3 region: CASSLGYGDSNEQYF. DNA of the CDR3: TGCGCCAGCAGCCTAGGATACGGGGACAGCAACGAGCAGTACTTC.

CDR3 loop: CASSLKEDSNQPQHF. CDR3 bases: TGCGCCAGCAGCTTGAAAGAGGATAGCAATCAGCCCCAGCATTTT. The chain carries TRBV5-1 and TRBJ1-5; D is undetermined. Germline CDR1 reads SGHRS; CDR2 reads YFSETQ. There are 15 residues in the CDR3. With 1 base removed from V and 0 bases from J, the gap between germline ends came to 8 bases.

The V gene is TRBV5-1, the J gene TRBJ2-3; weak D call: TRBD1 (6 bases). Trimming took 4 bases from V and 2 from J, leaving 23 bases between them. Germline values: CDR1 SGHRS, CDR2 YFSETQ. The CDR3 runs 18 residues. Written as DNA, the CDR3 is TGCGCCAGCAGCCCCCACAGGGTAGGGAGTTCCTTCACAGATACGCAGTATTTT. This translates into CASSPHRVGSSFTDTQYF.